The source of this T cell receptor (beta chain) is a study of blood T cells in healthy people across ages (dated by TCRdb to about 2015). Some background on the complete study: In model experiments, template switching captured roughly one uniquely barcoded TCR beta cDNA molecule for every two T cells. Two additional independent replicas of 1 million unique cDNA reads from the same blood draw were analyzed for two donors (one aged 18 to 30 and one aged 80 or older). The study measured age-related changes in TCR beta repertoire diversity using deep sequencing normalized with unique cDNA molecular identifiers. To avoid experimental bias, donors of different ages were distributed randomly across sequencing lanes. Donors were grouped into four age groups: young (average 16 years), middle-aged (about 40), aged (approximately 58) and long-lived (just over 80).

Paper-wide results and their limitations: Donor CMV infection status was unknown, potentially confounding age-related changes in expanded clonotypes. Observed TCR beta diversity correlated strongly with the percentage of naive T cells measured by flow cytometry. Observed TCR beta diversity per million T cells fell roughly linearly with age, and a significant reduction was already apparent by age roughly 40. Compared with the aged group, the long-lived group had more naive CD4+ T cells, fewer expanded clones and increased TCR diversity, a pattern suggesting age selection. Because profiling used bulk unsorted PBMCs, naive and antigen-experienced compartments could not be compared conclusively. Estimates of total diversity based on one million sequenced T cells were regarded as lower bounds and as underestimates.

As encoded in the germline V gene (reference sequence), CDR1 is DFQATT while CDR2 is SNEGSKA. The V and J ends are trimmed by 7 bases and 5 bases, leaving 14 bases between them. Including the terminal cysteine and phenylalanine, the CDR3 comprises 12 residues. Only the CDR3 region is kept as DNA, spanning 36 bases read in frame from base 1. Concerning this clonotype itself: This clone's antigen is unknown. Base qualities are not at hand, and no much larger clone is one base apart.

The receptor library was made with 5' RACE. The sequencing machine was an Illumina HiSeq 2500. A second PCR of 7 to 11 cycles was run with a J-beta primer mix and a sample-barcoded 5' primer. A template-switch 5' adaptor carrying 12 random nucleotides introduced a unique molecular identifier onto each TCR beta cDNA molecule. At least 2.5 million CDR3-containing paired-end reads were obtained from each sample. The Mint cDNA synthesis kit, primed by a TRBC-specific oligonucleotide, was used to synthesize first-strand cDNA from all RNA. Following uracil-DNA glycosylase treatment, all cDNA underwent a first 18-cycle PCR with the universal primers M1SS and BC2_uni_R. In the authors' own workflow: For normalization, 1 million high-quality reads, each with a distinct molecular identifier, were randomly selected from each sample. Reads sharing molecular identifiers were discarded rather than binned into consensus sequences. MiTCR, run with a Q25 quality threshold and the strictest error-elimination algorithm, handled CDR3 identification, clonotype clustering and error correction. Lower-bound total TCR beta diversity was estimated with a nonparametric unseen species model using Euler transformation. TCRdb ran its own pipeline on the public reads, namely fastp trimming at Q25 and MiXCR clone calling, and kept in-frame beta chains. For every CDR3 protein sequence, its rows merge into one entry that carries the most common genes and DNA. In this record, the V and J calls reflect TCRdb's handling and not the investigators' own analysis. Across this sample there are over 950,000 distinct CDR3 sequences, with more than 30% seen only once. The ten largest make up 10% to 15% of the sample.

Donors were 39 systemically healthy Caucasian individuals from Russia aged roughly 6 to 95 years. Ten milliliters of peripheral blood were collected from each donor into EDTA-treated Vacutainer tubes. PBMCs were isolated by Ficoll-Paque density-gradient centrifugation, with at least 6 million obtained per sample. Total RNA was extracted from PBMCs with Trizol reagent, with at least 5.5 micrograms obtained per sample. For every donor, flow cytometry on a PBMC aliquot measured the percentage of naive CD45RAhigh/CD27high T cells. Sequencing was done on a sample of blood. This receptor was obtained from a man aged 18-30 years in good health. Recombination joined TRBV20-1 with TRBJ1-2; TRBD1 could be the D gene, as 6 bases match. The CDR3 reads as follows: CSVPGTPYGYTF. The DNA is TGCAGTGTTCCCGGGACACCTTATGGCTACACCTTC.